The rows below give T cell receptor beta chains drawn from one sample of a study of blood T cells in healthy people across ages. TCRdb itself ran the 5' RACE reads through MiXCR, one entry per CDR3 protein. The sample holds some 860,000 distinct CDR3 sequences; 56% are singletons and the top ten take 20% to 30%. Sequencing was performed on blood. Receptor source: a man between 40 and 49 years old in good health. The CDR3 runs from the conserved cysteine through the conserved F or W. A D gene is named only where the DNA matches it firmly. The size of a clone is reported for some rows only, either as once, few or many, or as a class for expanded clones.

>TRBD1|few|TRBJ2-5|TRBV28
TGTGCCAGCAGTTCAGATACCCGGGACAGGGGGCTCCGGGAGACCCAGTACTTC
CASSSDTRDRGLRETQYF
>-|-|TRBJ2-5|TRBV29-1
TGCAGCGGGGGGAGCGGTGCCAAAGAGACCCGGTACTTC
CSGGSGAKETRYF
>-|-|TRBJ1-2|TRBV7-9
TGTGCCAGCAGCTTGGCTCAGGGAAGCTATGGCTACACCTTC
CASSLAQGSYGYTF
>-|-|TRBJ2-7|TRBV28
TGTGCCAGCAGTTTAGAAGGGGGGGGTCATCCGTTCGAGCAGTACTTC
CASSLEGGGHPFEQYF
>TRBD2|few|TRBJ2-3|TRBV29-1
TGCAGCGCAAGAAGGGAGGGGTTCACAGATACGCAGTATTTT
CSARREGFTDTQYF
>-|-|TRBJ2-5|TRBV2
TGTGCCAGCATAAGGGATATCCAAGAGACCCAGTACTTC
CASIRDIQETQYF
>-|-|TRBJ2-5|TRBV2
TGTGCCAGCTGTCCATCGGACGGTGTACAAGAGACCCAGTACTTC
CASCPSDGVQETQYF
>-|-|TRBJ1-6|TRBV5-8
TGTGCCAGCAGCCGAGGACAGTTGAGCTCCTATAATTCACCCCTCCACTTT
CASSRGQLSSYNSPLHF
>-|many|TRBJ1-2|TRBV5-1
TGCGCCAGCAGCCCCGACAGCCTAAATGGCTACACCTTC
CASSPDSLNGYTF
>-|-|TRBJ2-7|TRBV7-9
TGTGCCAGCAGCTTAGCGCTCCACGACGAGCAGTACTTC
CASSLALHDEQYF
>TRBD2|-|TRBJ2-2|TRBV4-3
TGCGCCAGCAGCCAAGAACTCCTAGCGGCGAACACCGGGGAGCTGTTTTTT
CASSQELLAANTGELFF
>-|few|TRBJ1-2|TRBV7-9
TGTGCCAGCAGCTTATCTGATGGCTACACCTTC
CASSLSDGYTF
>-|-|TRBJ2-5|TRBV7-6
TGTGCCAGCAGCTTAGATCGAGGGGGGCAGACCCAGTACTTC
CASSLDRGGQTQYF
>-|-|TRBJ2-7|TRBV28
TGTGCCAGCAGTTTAGTGGGGTCCCCCTACGAGCAGTACTTC
CASSLVGSPYEQYF
>-|-|TRBJ2-1|TRBV5-1
TGCGCCAGCAGCTCCAAAAGGGGAGTGAATGAGCAGTTCTTC
CASSSKRGVNEQFF
>-|-|TRBJ1-1|TRBV20-1
TGCAGTGCCCTCCATGGGATGAACACTGAAGCTTTCTTT
CSALHGMNTEAFF
>-|few|TRBJ1-5|TRBV5-1
TGCGCCAGCAGCTTGGAACCCAATCAGCCCCAGCATTTT
CASSLEPNQPQHF
>-|-|TRBJ2-3|TRBV11-2
TGTGCCAGCAGCTTAGCTGCTCGGGGGCCCTCAGATACGCAGTATTTT
CASSLAARGPSDTQYF
>-|few|TRBJ2-7|TRBV12-3/TRBV12-4
TGTGCCAGCAGTTTCCGACAGACTTTAACCTACGAGCAGTACTTC
CASSFRQTLTYEQYF
>TRBD1|few|TRBJ2-4|TRBV13
TGTGCCAGCAGCTCGGGACAGGGAGGAGACATTCAGTACTTC
CASSSGQGGDIQYF
>TRBD1|-|TRBJ1-1|TRBV27
TGTGCCAGCAGTTCGGGACAGGGGGCAGGAAACACTGAAGCTTTCTTT
CASSSGQGAGNTEAFF
>TRBD1|few|TRBJ2-7|TRBV10-2
TGCGCCAGCAGTGATCGCGGACAGGGTTACGAGCAGTACTTC
CASSDRGQGYEQYF
>-|once|TRBJ1-3|TRBV4-3
TGCGCCAGCAGCCAAGAATCTTTTGGCAGCTCTGGAAACACCATATATTTT
CASSQESFGSSGNTIYF
>-|-|TRBJ1-4|TRBV29-1
TGCAGCGTTGAGGCCCAACTGTTTTTT
CSVEAQLFF
>TRBD2|-|TRBJ2-3|TRBV7-2
TGTGCCAGCAGCTTAGCTAGCGGGAGGTATAGCACAGATACGCAGTATTTT
CASSLASGRYSTDTQYF
>-|-|TRBJ2-3|TRBV4-3
TGCGCCAGCAGCCAGAGGGCCACAGATACGCAGTATTTT
CASSQRATDTQYF
>TRBD2|-|TRBJ2-3|TRBV4-2
TGTGCCAGCAGCCTTAGCGGGAGAGAAAGAACAGATACGCAGTATTTT
CASSLSGRERTDTQYF
>-|-|TRBJ1-5|TRBV20-1
TGCAGTGCTAGATCCGGGGTCGGGCAGCCCCAGCATTTT
CSARSGVGQPQHF
>TRBD1|once|TRBJ2-3|TRBV4-3
TGCGCCAGCAGCCAGATTGGAGGGGGACAGGGGGTCACAGATACGCAGTATTTT
CASSQIGGGQGVTDTQYF
>-|-|TRBJ1-2|TRBV4-1
TGCGCCAGCAGCCAAAACCCCGACAAGGGCTACACCTTC
CASSQNPDKGYTF
>-|few|TRBJ2-5|TRBV29-1
TGCAGCGTTGAAATCCCCGGGTTGCAAGAGACCCAGTACTTC
CSVEIPGLQETQYF